Shown below are 10 T cell receptor beta chains from a single sample sequenced in a study of cytomegalovirus exposure and HLA in healthy donors. TCRdb keeps only in-frame clones here, not all; method: immunoSEQ multiplex PCR. The sample carries more than 85,000 clones, under 95% recorded once. The material sequenced was PBMCs. The receptors come from a woman aged 25 to 39 in good health and CMV-seropositive.

The chain employs TRBV7-9 and TRBJ2-1; 10 bases line up with TRBD2. This CDR3 contains 16 residues. V trimming: 1 base; J trimming: 8 bases; junction bases outside the gene matches: 8. Germline CDR1 is SEHNR and CDR2 is FQNEAQ (reference sequence). CDR3 residues: CASSLVRASGSHEQFF. The CDR3 bases are TGTGCCAGCAGCTTAGTGCGGGCTAGCGGGAGCCATGAGCAGTTCTTC. The variable domain in full, completed from reference TRBV7-9 and TRBJ2-1, reads DTGVSQNPRHKITKRGQNVTFRCDPISEHNRLYWYRQTLGQGPEFLTYFQNEAQLEKSRLLSDRFSAERPKGSFSTLEIQRTEQGDSAMYLCASSLVRASGSHEQFFGPGTRLTVL.

CDR3 residues: CATSRDKVPSSQTGELFF. As DNA, the CDR3 is TGTGCCACCAGCAGAGATAAGGTTCCGTCTAGTCAGACCGGGGAGCTGTTTTTT. The chain recombines TRBV15 with TRBJ2-2; D is undetermined. Germline V gene lookup returns CDR1 LNHNV and CDR2 YYDKDF (reference sequence). This CDR3 is built from 18 residues. V lost 0 bases, J lost 5 bases, and 19 bases lay in between.

J is TRBJ1-2 and V is TRBV6-1, with 9 bases identical to TRBD1. CDR1 and CDR2 from the germline V gene are MNHNS and SASEGT. The CDR3 has 13 residues. The V segment lost 4 bases and the J segment 6 bases; nucleotides outside the gene matches: 3. CDR3 region: CASSAHRGHGYTF. The CDR3 DNA is TGTGCCAGCAGTGCCCACAGGGGGCATGGCTACACCTTC.

The chain combines TRBV9 with TRBJ2-3, with 7 bases matching TRBD2. The CDR3 has 17 residues. After removal of 3 bases from V and 2 bases from J, the junction contained 12 bases not matched to a gene. CDR1 and CDR2 from the germline V gene are SGDLS and YYNGEE. CDR3 region: CASSAKARERYTDTQYF. For the CDR3, the DNA is TGTGCCAGCAGCGCAAAAGCGCGGGAGAGATACACAGATACGCAGTATTTT.

V and J are TRBV4-1 and TRBJ2-1; 8 positions match TRBD2. CDR1 MGHRA and CDR2 YSYEKL come from the germline V gene. This CDR3 has 19 amino acids. Trimming cost V 0 bases and J 6 bases; bases outside gene matches: 16. CDR3: CASSQDHPPYGRAINEQFF. DNA of the CDR3: TGCGCCAGCAGCCAAGATCATCCCCCCTACGGGAGGGCCATCAATGAGCAGTTCTTC.

V usage is TRBV5-1 and J usage is TRBJ2-3; weak D call: TRBD1 (5 bases). CDR3 length: 14 residues. The germline CDR1 and CDR2 sequences are SGHRS and YFSETQ. Trimming removed 0 bases from V and 2 bases from J, with 7 bases in between. CDR3: CASSLGRVTDTQYF. The DNA of the CDR3 is TGCGCCAGCAGCTTGGGCAGGGTCACAGATACGCAGTATTTT. Full variable domain (outside the CDR3, taken from reference TRBV5-1 and TRBJ2-3): KAGVTQTPRYLIKTRGQQVTLSCSPISGHRSVSWYQQTPGQGLQFLFEYFSETQRNKGNFPGRFSGRQFSNSRSEMNVSTLELGDSALYLCASSLGRVTDTQYFGPGTRLTVL.

This clone showed up just once. The chain joins TRBV25-1 to TRBJ2-1; a weak D match, TRBD1 (6 bases). The CDR3 totals 17 residues. Between the trimmed V and J ends, which lost 3 bases and 0 bases, there was a span of 15 bases. The germline V gene has CDR1 MGHDK and CDR2 SYGVNS. DNA of the CDR3: TGTGCCAGCAGTGATAGACTTCGCAGGGGCTCCTACAATGAGCAGTTCTTC. This encodes CASSDRLRRGSYNEQFF.

This sequence joins TRBV6-1 and TRBJ1-5; D remains unclear. Deletions cut 2 bases from V and 8 bases from J, with 10 bases between. Germline loops: CDR1 MNHNS, CDR2 SASEGT. The CDR3 is 13 residues long. CDR3: CASSEQDGEPQHF. CDR3 nucleotides: TGTGCCAGCAGTGAACAGGATGGTGAGCCCCAGCATTTT.

The V gene is TRBV29-1, the J gene TRBJ2-1; a possible D gene is TRBD1 (5 bases). Germline lookup yields CDR1 SQVTM and CDR2 ANQGSEA. This CDR3 spans 14 amino acids. The ends were cut back, 3 bases at V and 5 bases at J, with 14 bases in the middle. Here the CDR3 reads CSVEGQPLHNEQFF. CDR3 bases: TGCAGCGTTGAGGGGCAACCCCTACACAATGAGCAGTTCTTC.

The chain has TRBV4-1 and TRBJ2-3; 9 nucleotides line up with TRBD2. V shed 1 base, J shed 5 bases, and the junction held 4 bases outside the gene matches. Germline values: CDR1 MGHRA, CDR2 YSYEKL. The CDR3 has 15 residues. In DNA form, the CDR3 reads TGCGCCAGCAGCCAAGCGGCGGGAGGGATAGATACGCAGTATTTT. It codes for CASSQAAGGIDTQYF.